This T cell receptor (beta chain) is from a study of blood T cells in healthy people across ages. Trimming took off 6 bases at V and 4 bases at J, with 13 bases between the two ends. This CDR3 is 14 amino acids long. It was with a sample-barcoded 5' primer and a J-beta primer mix that a second PCR of about 7 to 12 cycles was run. TCRdb called the 5' RACE reads again in MiXCR, with one record for every CDR3 protein. Of 600,000 to 900,000 distinct CDR3 sequences listed, around 25% are singletons. There are a few counts of this clonotype. Its target is unknown. Whole-study results and caveats: Strong correlation existed between TCR beta diversity and naive T cell percentage.

This sample was shared with a second study, whose subject was T cells of mothers and their children. That source adds: Each child gave 2.5 million to 3.5 million TCR beta CDR3 reads (each mother, over 8 million). The overlap seen between related mothers and children slightly exceeded that of unrelated pairs, though not significantly.

V gene TRBV12-3 or TRBV12-4 combines with J gene TRBJ1-3; D perhaps matches TRBD1 (5 bases). The sample taken for sequencing was blood. This sequence originates from a boy aged 10-17 years in good health. In DNA, the CDR3 is TGTGCCAGCAGATCGGGACTCCGAGGAAACACCATATATTTT. Translation gives CASRSGLRGNTIYF.